Presented here are 30 T cell receptor beta chains from one specimen sequenced in a study of blood T cells in healthy people across ages. Using a J-beta primer mix together with a sample-barcoded 5' primer, a second PCR was run for about 6 to 11 cycles. TCRdb called the 5' RACE reads again in MiXCR, with one record for every CDR3 protein. The sample gives around 1,000,000 distinct CDR3 sequences, less than 25% of which show up once; approximately 0.7% is in the top ten. This sample also appeared in a second study, on T cells of mothers and their children.

The sample taken for sequencing was blood. All receptors come from a girl aged 2 to 10 in good health.

This clonotype was detected ten times or more. The rearrangement links TRBV9 to TRBJ2-5; D might be TRBD1 or TRBD2, each matching 5 bases. Germline V gene data show CDR1 as SGDLS and CDR2 as YYNGEE. There are 15 residues in the CDR3. Trimming shortened V by 6 bases and J by 0 bases, and 15 bases separated the two germline ends. The CDR3 spells CASNGAGSNQETQYF. In nucleotides, the CDR3 is TGTGCCAGCAATGGGGCAGGGAGTAACCAAGAGACCCAGTACTTC.

A word on this clonotype: The junction and the germline gene differ at one end; a read error may be behind it. The chain uses TRBV6-2 or TRBV6-3 and TRBJ2-6; tentative D call: TRBD1 (5 bases). Germline CDR1 and CDR2: MNHEY and SVGEGT. This CDR3 is built from 19 residues. CDR3 sequence: CASSFFIGFLSSGANVLTF. The CDR3 nucleotides read TGTGCCAGCAGTTTCTTTATAGGGTTCCTATCATCTGGGGCCAACGTCTTGACTTTC.

This clonotype was counted many times. The V gene is TRBV29-1, the J gene TRBJ2-7; weak D call: TRBD2 (6 bases). Trimming removed 6 bases at V and 2 bases at J, with 11 bases between. The V gene's germline CDR1 is SQVTM and CDR2 ANQGSEA. The CDR3 runs to 12 residues. The CDR3 DNA follows: TGCAGCGTCCGGGACTCCGCCTACGAGCAGTACTTC. Its protein is CSVRDSAYEQYF.

The chain employs TRBV7-9 and TRBJ2-3; TRBD2 aligns across 7 bases. The CDR3 length is 17 residues. Germline V gene sequence: CDR1 SEHNR, CDR2 FQNEAQ (reference sequence). V shed 2 bases and J 2 bases; nucleotides not matched to a gene: 10. CDR3 residues: CASSLSMRGSYTDTQYF. As DNA, the CDR3 is TGTGCCAGCAGCTTATCGATGCGGGGGAGCTACACAGATACGCAGTATTTT.

The V call is TRBV29-1, the J call TRBJ1-1; a weak D match, TRBD1 (5 bases). Germline CDR1 SQVTM, CDR2 ANQGSEA. CDR3 length equals 13 residues. V was shortened by 5 bases and J by 1 base, with 11 bases between the two germline ends. Here the CDR3 DNA reads TGCAGCGTTAAAGCTAGGGGGAACACTGAAGCTTTCTTT. Protein sequence: CSVKARGNTEAFF.

This chain uses TRBV5-1 with TRBJ1-1, with D unclear. The CDR3 contains 16 residues. Germline CDR1 and CDR2: SGHRS and YFSETQ. Between the trimmed V and J ends, which lost 0 bases and 2 bases, there was a span of 14 bases. CDR3 protein: CASSLDRVRVNTEAFF. The CDR3 DNA is TGCGCCAGCAGCTTGGATAGGGTTCGGGTAAACACTGAAGCTTTCTTT.

The V gene is TRBV12-3 or TRBV12-4, the J gene TRBJ1-2; 7 nucleotides align to TRBD1. Losses at the gene ends were 5 bases for V and 11 bases for J; bases not matched to a gene: 11. The CDR3 totals 13 residues. The CDR3 is CASSPLLGTDYTF. The CDR3 DNA reads TGTGCCAGCAGTCCTCTTCTGGGGACAGATTACACCTTC.

Points on this clonotype: At one end the junction does not follow the germline gene, possibly because of a read error. The CDR3 region has the DNA TGTGTCAGCAGTGGGTTCCAGGGGGACACCGGGGAGCTGTTTTTT. Amino acids: CVSSGFQGDTGELFF. The chain recombines TRBV6-2 or TRBV6-3 with TRBJ2-2; 7 bases line up with TRBD1. Germline CDR1 and CDR2: MNHEY and SVGEGT. The CDR3 has 15 amino acids.

This chain uses TRBV7-2 with TRBJ1-5; no clear D gene. CDR1 and CDR2 (germline): SGHTA, FQGNSA. There are 11 residues in the CDR3. Trimming removed 5 bases from V and 7 bases from J, with 6 bases in between. The CDR3 DNA follows: TGTGCCAGCAGCGATGGGCAGCCCCAGCATTTT. Amino acid sequence: CASSDGQPQHF.

The chain is built from TRBV15 and TRBJ1-1; tentative D call: TRBD1 (5 bases). Germline CDR1 is LNHNV and CDR2 is YYDKDF (reference sequence). The ends were cut back, 0 bases at V and 2 bases at J, with 19 bases in the middle. CDR3 length: 18 residues. The CDR3 here is CATSRDSNFIGGNTEAFF. The CDR3 DNA reads as TGTGCCACCAGCAGAGATTCTAATTTCATCGGGGGAAACACTGAAGCTTTCTTT.

The chain joins TRBV10-3 to TRBJ2-1, with D unclear. The DNA end is a closer match to TRBJ2-5, so the J assignment may be wrong. The CDR3 runs 13 residues. Looked up from germline, CDR1 is ENHRY and CDR2 is SYGVKD. The CDR3 region is CAIRAPGLETQYF. CDR3 nucleotide sequence: TGTGCCATCAGGGCCCCTGGGTTGGAGACCCAGTACTTC.

This clonotype was observed a few times. The chain links TRBV10-1 to TRBJ2-1; D is unresolved. Germline-derived CDR1 and CDR2 are WNHNN and SYGVQD (reference sequence). The CDR3 sequence is 13 residues long. V lost 7 bases and J 0 bases, leaving 7 bases between the germline ends. CDR3 nucleotides: TGCGCCAGCATCCCTAGCTCCTACAATGAGCAGTTCTTC. Translating gives CASIPSSYNEQFF.

This clonotype appeared a few times. The rearrangement joins TRBV28 to TRBJ2-5; D assignment may be TRBD1 or TRBD2 (5 bases each). The DNA matches TRBJ2-7 better at its end, which makes the J call doubtful. CDR1 and CDR2 from the germline V gene are MDHEN and SYDVKM. There are 15 residues in the CDR3. The DNA of the CDR3 is TGTGCCAGCAGTTCATTTACCGGGACCTCCTACGAGCAGTACTTC. Its translation: CASSSFTGTSYEQYF.

The V call is TRBV5-5, the J call TRBJ1-1; TRBD1 matches at 8 bases. The CDR3 is 15 residues long. Looked up from germline, CDR1 is SGHKS and CDR2 is YYEKEE (reference sequence). V lost 1 base and J lost 5; bases outside the gene matches: 7. Here the CDR3 DNA reads TGTGCCAGCAGCTTGAGTAGCAGGGGGCGGACTGAAGCTTTCTTT. It encodes CASSLSSRGRTEAFF.

This clonotype has a handful of counts. The chain couples TRBV24-1 to TRBJ2-1; D is perhaps TRBD1 or TRBD2 (5 bases each). The J call is in doubt because the DNA end fits TRBJ2-5 better. Per the germline V gene, CDR1 is KGHDR and CDR2 is SFDVKD. The CDR3 covers 14 residues. CDR3 in DNA: TGTGCCACCAGTGATTCGGGACCGTCGGAGACCCAGTACTTC. Translated: CATSDSGPSETQYF.

This chain joins TRBV29-1 and TRBJ2-5; TRBD2 aligns across 7 bases. The CDR3 length is 14 residues. Germline-derived CDR1 and CDR2 are SQVTM and ANQGSEA. V lost 1 base and J lost 3; bases outside the gene matches: 5. As DNA, the CDR3 is TGCAGCGTTGAAGCCAAGCGGGGTGAAGAGACCCAGTACTTC. Translated: CSVEAKRGEETQYF.

The chain carries TRBV7-2 and TRBJ2-5, with 12 bases identical to TRBD2. V shed 5 bases and J 4 bases; nucleotides not matched to a gene: 11. Germline V gene lookup returns CDR1 SGHTA and CDR2 FQGNSA. The CDR3 totals 17 residues. DNA of the CDR3: TGTGCCAGCAGCCCCCCAGGGCTAGCGGGGGGGGTAGAGACCCAGTACTTC. Encoded protein: CASSPPGLAGGVETQYF.

Notes on this clonotype: A junction end diverges from the germline sequence, so it may reflect a read error. V and J are TRBV11-2 and TRBJ2-2, with 9 bases identical to TRBD1. The CDR3 extends over 14 amino acids. Germline CDR1 reads SGHAT; CDR2 reads FQNNGV. The CDR3 sequence is CASRHRGRSGELFF. CDR3 coding DNA: TGTGCCAGCAGGCACAGGGGGCGCTCCGGAGAGCTGTTTTTT.

The rearrangement links TRBV3-1 to TRBJ1-1; D gene uncertain. Deletions cut 6 bases from V and 4 bases from J, with 12 bases between. CDR1 and CDR2 (germline): LGHDT, YNNKEL (reference sequence). The CDR3 is made up of 13 amino acids. The CDR3 nucleotides read TGTGCCAGCAGTTGGGGTGAAGGCACTGAAGCTTTCTTT. This sequence encodes CASSWGEGTEAFF.

The V and J genes are TRBV5-1 and TRBJ2-7; unclear D gene. The CDR3 is 13 residues long. Germline lookup yields CDR1 SGHRS and CDR2 YFSETQ. V was shortened by 0 bases and J by 3 bases, with 7 bases between the two germline ends. Here the CDR3 DNA reads TGCGCCAGCAGCTTGGAGATAAACTACGAGCAGTACTTC. Translating gives CASSLEINYEQYF.

The chain uses TRBV7-2 and TRBJ2-6; D remains unclear. The ends were cut back, 5 bases at V and 4 bases at J, with 9 bases in the middle. Per germline, CDR1 SGHTA and CDR2 FQGNSA. The CDR3 totals 14 residues. CDR3 bases: TGTGCCAGCAGCCCCGCGTCGGGGGCCAACGTCCTGACTTTC. Its protein is CASSPASGANVLTF.

This clonotype appeared a few times. The chain joins TRBV25-1 to TRBJ1-4; D perhaps matches TRBD1 (6 bases). The CDR3 runs to 15 residues. The germline V gene has CDR1 MGHDK and CDR2 SYGVNS. Trimming shortened V by 7 bases and J by 7 bases, and 19 bases separated the two germline ends. CDR3 residues: CASTHPRTVGEKLFF. The CDR3 DNA is TGTGCCAGCACCCACCCCAGGACAGTCGGTGAAAAACTGTTTTTT. The full variable domain, its missing parts supplied by reference TRBV25-1 and TRBJ1-4, is EADIYQTPRYLVIGTGKKITLECSQTMGHDKMYWYQQDPGMELHLIHYSYGVNSTEKGDLSSESTVSRIRTEHFPLTLESARPSHTSQYLCASTHPRTVGEKLFFGSGTQLSVL.

This clonotype was detected a few times. This sequence joins TRBV21-1 and TRBJ1-1; TRBD1 is taken as the D call from the table, unchecked against the DNA. TRBV21-1 is reported as a pseudogene. The CDR3 is made up of 13 amino acids. The CDR3 bases are TGTGCCAGCAGCCGCCGACGAGGGGCTGAAGCTTTCTTT. This sequence encodes CASSRRRGAEAFF.

The chain has TRBV27 and TRBJ2-1; TRBD1 might be the D (6 bases). Germline CDR1 MNHEY, CDR2 SMNVEV (reference sequence). The CDR3 has 15 amino acids. The ends were cut back, 3 bases at V and 4 bases at J, with 13 bases in the middle. The CDR3 coding sequence is TGTGCCAGCAGTTTGGAGGACACAGGGTACAATGAGCAGTTCTTC. Encoded protein: CASSLEDTGYNEQFF.

The chain is built from TRBV11-2 and TRBJ1-2; D is undetermined. V shed 3 bases and J shed 2 bases, with 31 bases lying between them. The germline gives CDR1 SGHAT, CDR2 FQNNGV. The CDR3 has 21 amino acids. This chain's CDR3 is CASSFFPQEGRALDQNYGYTF. CDR3 nucleotides: TGTGCCAGCAGCTTCTTCCCTCAGGAAGGTAGAGCCCTCGACCAAAACTATGGCTACACCTTC.

The chain has TRBV3-1 and TRBJ2-5; no clear D gene. V was trimmed by 1 base and J by 5 bases, leaving 8 bases between them. The CDR3 length is 13 residues. CDR1 and CDR2 (germline): LGHDT, YNNKEL (reference sequence). CDR3 nucleotides: TGTGCCAGCAGCCAAGTAGACGGGGAGACCCAGTACTTC. Translating it yields CASSQVDGETQYF.

This clonotype showed up just a few times. The genes are TRBV9 and TRBJ1-5; no clear D gene. Trimming removed 0 bases from V and 6 bases from J, with 10 bases in between. Germline V gene lookup returns CDR1 SGDLS and CDR2 YYNGEE. The CDR3 totals 14 residues. CDR3 in amino acids: CASSVGGVGQPQHF. For the CDR3, the DNA is TGTGCCAGCAGCGTAGGTGGGGTAGGTCAGCCCCAGCATTTT.

The chain has TRBV11-2 and TRBJ2-5, with unresolved D. TRBJ2-1 explains the end of the DNA better; the J call may be wrong. Germline CDR1 reads SGHAT; CDR2 reads FQNNGV. The CDR3 is made up of 13 amino acids. CDR3 sequence: CASSLSYDGEQFF. The CDR3 DNA is TGTGCCAGCAGCTTAAGCTACGACGGTGAGCAGTTCTTC.

The chain has TRBV3-1 and TRBJ2-3; D gene ambiguous. V lost 4 bases to trimming and J lost 12 bases, with 11 bases between them. This CDR3 contains 11 residues. Germline CDR1 is LGHDT and CDR2 is YNNKEL (reference sequence). The CDR3 loop is CASSLRLLQYF. CDR3 DNA: TGTGCCAGCAGCCTCCGACTTCTTCAGTATTTT.

This rearrangement joins TRBV3-1 to TRBJ1-4, with 8 bases that match TRBD1. Germline CDR1 and CDR2: LGHDT and YNNKEL (reference sequence). CDR3 length: 15 amino acids. The J segment lost 8 bases and the V segment lost 4 bases, leaving 9 bases of the junction unmatched. CDR3 DNA sequence: TGTGCCAGCAGCCCGAGTCAGGGGGCGCAGGAAAAACTGTTTTTT. This encodes CASSPSQGAQEKLFF. The variable domain in full, with the rest retrieved from reference TRBV3-1 and TRBJ1-4, is DTAVSQTPKYLVTQMGNDKSIKCEQNLGHDTMYWYKQDSKKFLKIMFSYNNKELIINETVPNRFSPKSPDKAHLNLHINSLELGDSAVYFCASSPSQGAQEKLFFGSGTQLSVL.